Below are 9 T cell receptor beta chains sequenced from a single sample in a study of blood T cell repertoires in COVID-19. Produced via immunoSEQ multiplex PCR; TCRdb's table is partial and in-frame only. The repertoire includes about 120,000 clones, roughly 88% of them detected once, and around 0.81% sits in the top ten. Sequencing was performed on peripheral blood. These receptors all stem from a woman between 50 and 59 years old with active or convalescent COVID-19.

The chain joins TRBV18 to TRBJ2-7; no firm D call. V lost 3 bases, J lost 3 bases, and 12 bases lay in between. Germline CDR1 and CDR2: KGHSH and LQKENI. This CDR3 is built from 14 residues. Here the CDR3 DNA reads TGTGCCAGCTCACCCACAACCACCTTCTACGAGCAGTACTTC. It encodes CASSPTTTFYEQYF.

The chain links TRBV6-5 to TRBJ1-1; TRBD1 agrees at 7 bases. The V segment lost 5 bases and the J segment 2 bases; nucleotides outside the gene matches: 5. CDR3 length: 14 residues. In germline, CDR1 is MNHEY, CDR2 SVGAGI. The CDR3 here is CASSLRDSNTEAFF. In DNA form, the CDR3 reads TGTGCCAGCAGTCTCCGGGACAGTAACACTGAAGCTTTCTTT.

This clone was seen only a few times. The rearrangement links TRBV9 to TRBJ1-2; 9 bases map to TRBD1. The length of the CDR3 is 14 residues. Germline CDR1 reads SGDLS; CDR2 reads YYNGEE. V was pared by 4 bases and J by 8 bases, with 9 bases of the junction left unmatched. In nucleotides, the CDR3 is TGTGCCAGCAGCCCACGGACAGGGGAGAGCGGCTACACCTTC. This encodes CASSPRTGESGYTF.

The V and J genes are TRBV5-6 and TRBJ2-1; TRBD2 might be the D (5 bases). Germline V gene sequence: CDR1 SGHDT, CDR2 YYEEEE. This CDR3 spans 15 amino acids. Trimming removed 3 bases from V and 3 bases from J, with 13 bases in between. CDR3 DNA sequence: TGTGCCAGCAGCTCTCTTACTAGGGACTACAATGAGCAGTTCTTC. Protein sequence: CASSSLTRDYNEQFF.

The J gene is TRBJ2-3, the V gene TRBV5-6, with TRBD2 matching 15 bases. Unmatched junction bases numbered 4, after V lost 4 bases and J lost 4 bases. The CDR3 length is 16 residues. Germline V gives CDR1 SGHDT, CDR2 YYEEEE. CDR3 residues: CASSLRTSGRADTQYF. CDR3 nucleotide sequence: TGTGCCAGCAGCCTGCGGACTAGCGGGAGGGCAGATACGCAGTATTTT.

The chain links TRBV20-1 to TRBJ1-1, with TRBD1 identical over 9 bases. Per germline, CDR1 DFQATT and CDR2 SNEGSKA (reference sequence). With V trimmed by 3 bases and J by 5 bases, 10 bases remained unmatched. This CDR3 contains 15 residues. The CDR3 sequence is CSASHGLTGGTEAFF. The CDR3 bases are TGCAGTGCTAGTCACGGTCTGACAGGGGGAACTGAAGCTTTCTTT.

The chain joins TRBV18 to TRBJ2-7; 7 bases align to TRBD1. V was clipped by 2 bases and J by 5 bases; unmatched bases: 3. Germline values: CDR1 KGHSH, CDR2 LQKENI. The CDR3 totals 13 residues. For the CDR3, the DNA is TGTGCCAGCTCACCAACCAGGGGGAACGAGCAGTACTTC. Translation gives CASSPTRGNEQYF.

The rearrangement joins TRBV24-1 to TRBJ2-3; D is unresolved. V lost 3 bases and J 4 bases, leaving 13 bases between the germline ends. The CDR3 runs 15 residues. CDR1 and CDR2 (germline): KGHDR, SFDVKD. DNA of the CDR3: TGTGCCACCAGTGATGTTATCGGAGAACCAGATACGCAGTATTTT. This sequence encodes CATSDVIGEPDTQYF.

This clone came up once. This rearrangement joins TRBV5-1 to TRBJ2-1; the D gene is possibly TRBD1 (6 bases). This CDR3 is 13 amino acids long. V was pared by 4 bases and J by 5 bases, with 10 bases between. Germline values: CDR1 SGHRS, CDR2 YFSETQ. The CDR3 bases are TGCGCCAGCAGCATGGGACAAAACAATGAGCAGTTCTTC. It translates to CASSMGQNNEQFF.